Each of the 18 T cell receptor beta chains below was sequenced from the same sample in a study of blood T cell repertoires in COVID-19. Clones were read by immunoSEQ multiplex PCR, and TCRdb kept only the in-frame ones, dropping some. Altogether 140,000 or so clones are present, just under 90% being singletons, with the ten largest covering around 8.3%. Sequencing used peripheral blood. These receptor sequences come from a woman in her forties or fifties with active or convalescent COVID-19.

V usage is TRBV30 and J usage is TRBJ2-7; no clear D. Germline loops: CDR1 GTSNPN, CDR2 SVGIG (reference sequence). V lost 1 base to trimming and J lost 2 bases, with 6 bases between them. The CDR3 length is 12 residues. The chain's CDR3 is CAWSDSTYEQYF. The CDR3 DNA follows: TGTGCCTGGAGTGATTCAACCTACGAGCAGTACTTC.

The chain has TRBV15 and TRBJ1-1; a weak D match, TRBD1 (6 bases). Germline V gene sequence: CDR1 LNHNV, CDR2 YYDKDF (reference sequence). CDR3 length: 14 amino acids. V dropped 0 bases and J dropped 7 bases, with 12 bases sitting between them. DNA of the CDR3: TGTGCCACCAGCAGAGATCAGGGGCTGCATGAAGCTTTCTTT. It specifies CATSRDQGLHEAFF.

Remarks on this clone: An end of the junction does not agree with germline; a read error may underlie this. The chain is built from TRBV6-5 and TRBJ2-1; D uncertain. Looked up from germline, CDR1 is MNHEY and CDR2 is SVGAGI. This CDR3 region has 11 residues. The CDR3 loop is CASSYLGNVVF. The CDR3 DNA reads as TGTGCCAGCAGTTACTTGGGCAATGTTGTCTTC.

V and J are TRBV5-5 and TRBJ1-4; 10 bases are shared with TRBD1. Per the germline V gene, CDR1 is SGHKS and CDR2 is YYEKEE (reference sequence). This CDR3 is built from 15 residues. Unmatched junction bases numbered 4, after V lost 0 bases and J lost 8 bases. The CDR3 region is CASSLEGQGREKLFF. In DNA form, the CDR3 reads TGTGCCAGCAGCTTGGAGGGACAGGGGCGGGAAAAACTGTTTTTT.

The chain has TRBV11-3 and TRBJ2-2, with TRBD2 identical over 7 bases. Germline V lookup: CDR1 SGHNT, CDR2 YENEEA. V was clipped by 1 base and J by 2 bases; unmatched bases: 7. The CDR3 consists of 17 residues. The CDR3 DNA reads as TGTGCCAGCAGCTTAGCGGGAGGCAGGAGAAACACCGGGGAGCTGTTTTTT. This encodes CASSLAGGRRNTGELFF.

The chain links TRBV15 to TRBJ2-2, with D tentatively TRBD1 (5 bases). Germline CDR1 reads LNHNV; CDR2 reads YYDKDF (reference sequence). The CDR3 is 13 residues long. The V and J ends lost 8 bases and 3 bases respectively, with 10 bases between them. The CDR3 here is CATSTRDTGELFF. The CDR3 nucleotides read TGTGCCACCTCCACCAGGGACACCGGGGAGCTGTTTTTT.

V and J are TRBV6-2 or TRBV6-3 and TRBJ1-5; D gene uncertain. Germline CDR1 MNHEY, CDR2 SVGEGT. Deletions cut 4 bases from V and 4 bases from J, with 5 bases between. The CDR3 is 12 amino acids. The DNA for the CDR3 is TGTGCCAGCAGTTTTCCGAATCAGCCCCAGCATTTT. Translating it yields CASSFPNQPQHF.

The table lists this clone with a count of one. The chain has TRBV13 and TRBJ2-2, with 9 bases matching TRBD1. The CDR3 is 14 amino acids. Per germline, CDR1 PRHDT and CDR2 FYEKMQ (reference sequence). V dropped 4 bases and J dropped 5; count of bases not matched to a gene: 2. In DNA form, the CDR3 reads TGTGCCAGCAGCTCGGACAGGGGAACCGGGGAGCTGTTTTTT. This gives the protein CASSSDRGTGELFF. The whole variable domain, filled in from reference TRBV13 and TRBJ2-2, reads AAGVIQSPRHLIKEKRETATLKCYPIPRHDTVYWYQQGPGQDPQFLISFYEKMQSDKGSIPDRFSAQQFSDYHSELNMSSLELGDSALYFCASSSDRGTGELFFGEGSRLTVL.

The chain employs TRBV30 and TRBJ2-7; 11 nucleotides match TRBD1. Germline CDR1 GTSNPN, CDR2 SVGIG (reference sequence). The CDR3 loop spans 15 amino acids. V shed 0 bases and J 1 base; nucleotides not matched to a gene: 2. The CDR3 sequence: CAWSVGTGGSYEQYF. CDR3 coding DNA: TGTGCCTGGAGTGTCGGGACAGGGGGTTCCTACGAGCAGTACTTC. The complete variable domain, with remaining parts taken from reference TRBV30 and TRBJ2-7, reads SQTIHQWPATLVQPVGSPLSLECTVEGTSNPNLYWYRQAAGRGLQLLFYSVGIGQISSEVPQNLSASRPQDRQFILSSKKLLLSDSGFYLCAWSVGTGGSYEQYFGPGTRLTVT.

This sequence joins TRBV7-9 and TRBJ1-1, with 7 bases identical to TRBD1. The CDR3 runs to 16 residues. CDR1 and CDR2 from the germline V gene are SEHNR and FQNEAQ (reference sequence). J lost 7 bases, V lost 4 bases, and 15 bases had no gene match. DNA of the CDR3: TGTGCCAGCAGCTCACGCAGGGGGGATCCCCATTATGAAGCTTTCTTT. Protein product: CASSSRRGDPHYEAFF.

The CDR3 sequence is CATSRGAGPLGYTF. DNA of the CDR3: TGTGCCACCAGCAGAGGGGCAGGCCCTCTTGGCTACACCTTC. This chain joins TRBV15 and TRBJ1-2; D ambiguous. Germline CDR1 LNHNV, CDR2 YYDKDF (reference sequence). The ends were cut back, 1 base at V and 7 bases at J, with 13 bases in the middle. The CDR3 is 14 amino acids.

The V call is TRBV30, the J call TRBJ2-5; a weak D match, TRBD2 (6 bases). V was trimmed by 4 bases and J by 1 base, leaving 13 bases between them. Germline assignment: CDR1 GTSNPN and CDR2 SVGIG (reference sequence). The CDR3 consists of 14 residues. CDR3 amino acids: CAWNPGVVQETQYF. The CDR3 DNA is TGTGCCTGGAACCCGGGGGTGGTCCAAGAGACCCAGTACTTC.

The chain is built from TRBV12-3 or TRBV12-4 and TRBJ1-1; 9 bases line up with TRBD1. V shed 6 bases, J shed 1 base, and the junction held 0 bases outside the gene matches. The CDR3 length is 13 residues. CDR3 nucleotides: TGTGCCAGCAGGGGACAGGGGAACACTGAAGCTTTCTTT. It translates to CASRGQGNTEAFF.

The V gene is TRBV25-1, the J gene TRBJ2-1; TRBD2 agrees at 11 bases. The V gene's germline CDR1 is MGHDK and CDR2 SYGVNS. CDR3 length: 17 residues. The V segment lost 3 bases and the J segment 4 bases; nucleotides outside the gene matches: 8. CDR3 nucleotide sequence: TGTGCCAGCAGTGATGGCCTAGCGGGGGGATCATACAATGAGCAGTTCTTC. Amino acids: CASSDGLAGGSYNEQFF.

This clone was seen a single time. The chain couples TRBV30 to TRBJ1-2; a weak D match, TRBD1 (6 bases). The CDR3 covers 13 residues. V dropped 8 bases and J dropped 2 bases, with 15 bases sitting between them. Germline V CDR1 and CDR2: GTSNPN, SVGIG (reference sequence). The CDR3 DNA is TGTGCCGAACACAGGGAACCGAACTATGGCTACACCTTC. It specifies CAEHREPNYGYTF. Full variable domain (missing parts from reference TRBV30 and TRBJ1-2): SQTIHQWPATLVQPVGSPLSLECTVEGTSNPNLYWYRQAAGRGLQLLFYSVGIGQISSEVPQNLSASRPQDRQFILSSKKLLLSDSGFYLCAEHREPNYGYTFGSGTRLTVV.

The rearrangement links TRBV28 to TRBJ2-1; 11 nucleotides align to TRBD2. The CDR3 contains 17 residues. CDR1 MDHEN and CDR2 SYDVKM come from the germline V gene. The J segment lost 0 bases and the V segment lost 6 bases, leaving 7 bases of the junction unmatched. The CDR3 reads CASRPGTSGSSYNEQFF. The CDR3 bases are TGTGCCAGCAGACCCGGGACTAGCGGTAGCTCCTACAATGAGCAGTTCTTC.

The CDR3, as DNA: TGCGCCAGCAGCTTGGACCCAGGGGTGATCACTGAAGCTTTCTTT. This codes for CASSLDPGVITEAFF. The J gene is TRBJ1-1, the V gene TRBV5-1, with a possible D match to TRBD1 (6 bases). V lost 0 bases and J 4 bases, leaving 13 bases between the germline ends. Per germline, CDR1 SGHRS and CDR2 YFSETQ. The CDR3 has 15 amino acids. The whole variable domain, remainder taken from reference TRBV5-1 and TRBJ1-1, is KAGVTQTPRYLIKTRGQQVTLSCSPISGHRSVSWYQQTPGQGLQFLFEYFSETQRNKGNFPGRFSGRQFSNSRSEMNVSTLELGDSALYLCASSLDPGVITEAFFGQGTRLTVV.

Note on this clone: The junction differs from germline at one of its ends, possibly a read error. V gene TRBV7-2 combines with J gene TRBJ2-4, with TRBD1 matching 8 bases. There are 13 residues in the CDR3. Germline V gene data show CDR1 as SGHTA and CDR2 as FQGNSA. Here the CDR3 DNA reads TGTGCCAGCAGCTTAGGGCGGGCGGACAGGGAATGGTTC. Encoded protein: CASSLGRADREWF.